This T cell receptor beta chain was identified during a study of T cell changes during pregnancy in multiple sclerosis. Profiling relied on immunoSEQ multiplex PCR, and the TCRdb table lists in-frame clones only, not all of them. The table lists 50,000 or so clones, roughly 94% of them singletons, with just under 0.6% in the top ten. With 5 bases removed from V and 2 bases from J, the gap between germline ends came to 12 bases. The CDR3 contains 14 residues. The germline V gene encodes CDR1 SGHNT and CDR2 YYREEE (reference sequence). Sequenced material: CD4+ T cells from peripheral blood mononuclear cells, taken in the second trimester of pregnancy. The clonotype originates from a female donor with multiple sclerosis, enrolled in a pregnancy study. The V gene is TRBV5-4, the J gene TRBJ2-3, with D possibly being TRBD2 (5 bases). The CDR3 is CASRADYVTDTQYF. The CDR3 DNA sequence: TGTGCCAGCAGGGCAGACTATGTCACAGATACGCAGTATTTT.